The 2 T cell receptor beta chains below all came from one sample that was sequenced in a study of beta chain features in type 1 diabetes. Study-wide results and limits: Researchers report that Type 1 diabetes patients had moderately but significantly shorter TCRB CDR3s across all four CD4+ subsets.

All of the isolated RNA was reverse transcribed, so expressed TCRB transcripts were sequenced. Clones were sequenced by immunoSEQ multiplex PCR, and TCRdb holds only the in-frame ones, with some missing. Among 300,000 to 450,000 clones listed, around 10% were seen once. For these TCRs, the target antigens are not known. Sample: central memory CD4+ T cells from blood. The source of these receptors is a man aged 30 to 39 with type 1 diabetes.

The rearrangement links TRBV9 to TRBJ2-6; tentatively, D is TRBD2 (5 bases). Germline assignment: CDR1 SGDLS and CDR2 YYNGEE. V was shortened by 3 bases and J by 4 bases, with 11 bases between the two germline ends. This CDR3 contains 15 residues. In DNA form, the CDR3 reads TGTGCCAGCAGCGGCGGGTCGGCGGGGGCCAACGTCCTGACTTTC. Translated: CASSGGSAGANVLTF.

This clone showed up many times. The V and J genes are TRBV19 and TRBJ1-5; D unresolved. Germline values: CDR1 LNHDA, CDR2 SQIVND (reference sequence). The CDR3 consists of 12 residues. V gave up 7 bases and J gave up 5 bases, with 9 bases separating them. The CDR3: CASTGYDQPQHF. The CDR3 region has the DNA TGTGCCAGTACAGGTTATGATCAGCCCCAGCATTTT. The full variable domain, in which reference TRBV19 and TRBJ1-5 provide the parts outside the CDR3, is DGGITQSPKYLFRKEGQNVTLSCEQNLNHDAMYWYRQDPGQGLRLIYYSQIVNDFQKGDIAEGYSVSREKKESFPLTVTSAQKNPTAFYLCASTGYDQPQHFGDGTRLSIL.